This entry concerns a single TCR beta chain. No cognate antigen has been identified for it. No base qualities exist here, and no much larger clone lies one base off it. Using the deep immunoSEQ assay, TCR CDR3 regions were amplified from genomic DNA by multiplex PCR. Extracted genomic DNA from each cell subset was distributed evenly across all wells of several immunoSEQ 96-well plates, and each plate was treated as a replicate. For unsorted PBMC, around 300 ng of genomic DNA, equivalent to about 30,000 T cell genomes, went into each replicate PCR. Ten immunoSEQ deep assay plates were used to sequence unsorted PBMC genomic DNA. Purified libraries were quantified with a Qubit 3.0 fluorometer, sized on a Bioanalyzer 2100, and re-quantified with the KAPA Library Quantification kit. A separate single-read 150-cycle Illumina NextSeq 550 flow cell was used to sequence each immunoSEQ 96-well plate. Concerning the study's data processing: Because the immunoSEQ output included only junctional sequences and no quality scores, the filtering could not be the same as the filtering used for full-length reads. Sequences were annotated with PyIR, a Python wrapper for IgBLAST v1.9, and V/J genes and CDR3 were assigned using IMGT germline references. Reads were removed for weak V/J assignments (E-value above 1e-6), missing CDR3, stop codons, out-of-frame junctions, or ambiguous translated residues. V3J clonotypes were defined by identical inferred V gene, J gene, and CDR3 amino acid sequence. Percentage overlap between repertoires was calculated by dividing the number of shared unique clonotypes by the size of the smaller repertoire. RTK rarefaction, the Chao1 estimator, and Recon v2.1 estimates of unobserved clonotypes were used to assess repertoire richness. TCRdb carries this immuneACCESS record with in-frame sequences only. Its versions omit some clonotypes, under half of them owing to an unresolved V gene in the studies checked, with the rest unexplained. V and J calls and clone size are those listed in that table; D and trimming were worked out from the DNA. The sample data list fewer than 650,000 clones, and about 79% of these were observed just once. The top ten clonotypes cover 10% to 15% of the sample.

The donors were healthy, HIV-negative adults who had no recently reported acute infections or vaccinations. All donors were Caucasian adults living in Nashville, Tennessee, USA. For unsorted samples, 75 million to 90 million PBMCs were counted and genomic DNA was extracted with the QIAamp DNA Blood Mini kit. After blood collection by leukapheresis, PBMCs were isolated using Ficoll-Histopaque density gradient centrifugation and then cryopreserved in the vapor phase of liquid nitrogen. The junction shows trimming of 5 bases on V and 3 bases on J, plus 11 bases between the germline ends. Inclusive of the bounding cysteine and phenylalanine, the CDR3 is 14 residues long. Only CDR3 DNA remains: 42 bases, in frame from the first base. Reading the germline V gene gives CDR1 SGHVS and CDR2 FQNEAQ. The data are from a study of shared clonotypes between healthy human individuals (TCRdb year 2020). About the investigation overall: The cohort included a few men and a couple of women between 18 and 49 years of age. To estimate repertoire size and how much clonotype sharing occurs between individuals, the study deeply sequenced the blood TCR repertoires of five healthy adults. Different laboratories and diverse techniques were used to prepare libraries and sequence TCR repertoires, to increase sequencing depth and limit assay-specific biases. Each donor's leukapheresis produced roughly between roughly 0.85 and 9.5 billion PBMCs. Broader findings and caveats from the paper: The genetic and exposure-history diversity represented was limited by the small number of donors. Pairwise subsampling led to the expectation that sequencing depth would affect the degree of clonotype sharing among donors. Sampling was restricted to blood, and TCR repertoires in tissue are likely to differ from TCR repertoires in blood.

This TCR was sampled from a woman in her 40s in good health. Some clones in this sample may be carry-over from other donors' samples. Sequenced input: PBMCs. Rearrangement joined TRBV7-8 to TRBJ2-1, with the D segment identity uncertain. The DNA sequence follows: TGTGCCAGCAGCAAACTCGCGGTCTACAATGAGCAGTTCTTC. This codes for CASSKLAVYNEQFF.